Described below is a single TCR beta chain sequence and its context. Its specificity is unknown. The data stem from a study of cytomegalovirus exposure and HLA in healthy donors. Across the study: According to later analysis, the same platform produced the 120 validation and over 600 first-cohort repertoires. Study results and limitations: In the roughly 130 validation repertoires, a later analysis found that first-cohort TCR clusters tended to co-occur. Through in vitro validation, three CMV-associated chains were shown to be specific for CMV antigens.

Per germline, CDR1 SGHRS and CDR2 YFSETQ. The CDR3 has 15 residues. J gave up 8 bases and V 1 base, and 4 bases lay outside the gene matches. Profiling relied on immunoSEQ multiplex PCR, and the TCRdb table lists in-frame clones only, not all of them. This sample has 150,000 to 200,000 clones, with roughly 81% found just once. Specimen: PBMCs. This receptor was taken from a woman aged 25 to 39 in good health and CMV-seronegative. This chain joins TRBV5-1 and TRBJ2-7; 15 bases map to TRBD2. The CDR3 loop reads CASSLSGLAGGQQYF. The CDR3 nucleotides read TGCGCCAGCAGCTTGTCGGGACTAGCGGGGGGACAGCAGTACTTC.